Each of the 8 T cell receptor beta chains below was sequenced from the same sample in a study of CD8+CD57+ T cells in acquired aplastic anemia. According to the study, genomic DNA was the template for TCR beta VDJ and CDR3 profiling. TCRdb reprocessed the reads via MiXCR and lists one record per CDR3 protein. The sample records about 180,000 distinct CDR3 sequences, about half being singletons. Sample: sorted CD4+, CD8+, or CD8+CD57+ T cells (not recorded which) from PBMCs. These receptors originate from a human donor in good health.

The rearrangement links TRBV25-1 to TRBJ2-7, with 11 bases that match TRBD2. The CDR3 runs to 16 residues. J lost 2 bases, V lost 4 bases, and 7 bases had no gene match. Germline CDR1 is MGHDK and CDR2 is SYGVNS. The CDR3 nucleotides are TGTGCCAGCAGTGGCCTAGCGGGGGGTCCCACCTACGAGCAGTACTTC. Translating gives CASSGLAGGPTYEQYF.

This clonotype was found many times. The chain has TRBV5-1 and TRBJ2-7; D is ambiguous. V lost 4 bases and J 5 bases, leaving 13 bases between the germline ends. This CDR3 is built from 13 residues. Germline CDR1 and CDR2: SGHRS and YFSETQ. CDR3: CASSPSSTHEQYF. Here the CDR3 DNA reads TGCGCCAGCAGCCCGAGTTCGACGCACGAGCAGTACTTC.

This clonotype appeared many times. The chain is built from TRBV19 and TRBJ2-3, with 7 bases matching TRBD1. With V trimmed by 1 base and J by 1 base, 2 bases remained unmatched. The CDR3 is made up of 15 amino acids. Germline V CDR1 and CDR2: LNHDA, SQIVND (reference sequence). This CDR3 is CASSIGGGGTDTQYF. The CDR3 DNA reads TGTGCCAGTAGTATAGGAGGGGGCGGCACAGATACGCAGTATTTT.

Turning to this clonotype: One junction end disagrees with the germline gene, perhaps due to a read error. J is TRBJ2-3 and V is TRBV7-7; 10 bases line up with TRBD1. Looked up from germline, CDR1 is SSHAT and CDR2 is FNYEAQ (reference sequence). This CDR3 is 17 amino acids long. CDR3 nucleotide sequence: TGTGCTAGCAGCCCCTCAACCGCCGGGACAGGGGACCATACGCAGTATTTT. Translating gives CASSPSTAGTGDHTQYF.

The CDR3 sequence: CASSLLYQETQYF. DNA of the CDR3: TGTGCCAGCAGTCTCCTGTACCAAGAGACCCAGTACTTC. V gene TRBV6-1 combines with J gene TRBJ2-5; D not certain. Trimming pared 5 bases from V and 0 bases from J, leaving 7 bases between. This CDR3 is built from 13 residues. Per the germline V gene, CDR1 is MNHNS and CDR2 is SASEGT.

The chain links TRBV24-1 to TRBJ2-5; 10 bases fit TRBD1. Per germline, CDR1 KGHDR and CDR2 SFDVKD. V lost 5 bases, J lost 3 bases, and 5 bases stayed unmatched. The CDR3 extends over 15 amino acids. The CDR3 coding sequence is TGTGCCACCAGTGGCTCAGGGACAGGGGAAGAGACCCAGTACTTC. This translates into CATSGSGTGEETQYF.

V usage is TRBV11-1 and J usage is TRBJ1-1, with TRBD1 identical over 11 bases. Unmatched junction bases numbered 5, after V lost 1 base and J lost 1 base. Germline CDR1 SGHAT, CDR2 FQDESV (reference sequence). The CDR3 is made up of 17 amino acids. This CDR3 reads CASSLVGDRGENTEAFF. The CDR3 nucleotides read TGTGCCAGCAGCTTAGTGGGGGACAGGGGGGAGAACACTGAAGCTTTCTTT.

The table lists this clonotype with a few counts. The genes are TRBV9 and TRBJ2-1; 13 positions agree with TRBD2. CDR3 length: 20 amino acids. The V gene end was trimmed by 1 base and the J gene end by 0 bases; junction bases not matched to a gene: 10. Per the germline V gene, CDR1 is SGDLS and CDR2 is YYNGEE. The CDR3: CASSVLGTSGTLSSYNEQFF. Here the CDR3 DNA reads TGTGCCAGCAGCGTACTGGGGACTAGCGGGACTTTGAGCTCCTACAATGAGCAGTTCTTC.